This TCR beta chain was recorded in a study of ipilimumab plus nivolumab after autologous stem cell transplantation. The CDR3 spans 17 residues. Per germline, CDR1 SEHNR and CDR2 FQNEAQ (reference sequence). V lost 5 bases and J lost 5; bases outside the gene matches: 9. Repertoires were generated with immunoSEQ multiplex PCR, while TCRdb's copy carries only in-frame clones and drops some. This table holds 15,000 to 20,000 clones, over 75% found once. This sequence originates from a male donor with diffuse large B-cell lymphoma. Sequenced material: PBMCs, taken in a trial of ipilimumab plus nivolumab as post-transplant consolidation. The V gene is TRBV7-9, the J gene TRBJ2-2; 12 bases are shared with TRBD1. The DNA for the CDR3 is TGTGCCAGCAGCGCGGGACAGGGGGCCCAAGGTACCGGGGAGCTGTTTTTT. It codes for CASSAGQGAQGTGELFF. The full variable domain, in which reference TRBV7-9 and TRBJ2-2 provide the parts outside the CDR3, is DTGVSQNPRHKITKRGQNVTFRCDPISEHNRLYWYRQTLGQGPEFLTYFQNEAQLEKSRLLSDRFSAERPKGSFSTLEIQRTEQGDSAMYLCASSAGQGAQGTGELFFGEGSRLTVL.